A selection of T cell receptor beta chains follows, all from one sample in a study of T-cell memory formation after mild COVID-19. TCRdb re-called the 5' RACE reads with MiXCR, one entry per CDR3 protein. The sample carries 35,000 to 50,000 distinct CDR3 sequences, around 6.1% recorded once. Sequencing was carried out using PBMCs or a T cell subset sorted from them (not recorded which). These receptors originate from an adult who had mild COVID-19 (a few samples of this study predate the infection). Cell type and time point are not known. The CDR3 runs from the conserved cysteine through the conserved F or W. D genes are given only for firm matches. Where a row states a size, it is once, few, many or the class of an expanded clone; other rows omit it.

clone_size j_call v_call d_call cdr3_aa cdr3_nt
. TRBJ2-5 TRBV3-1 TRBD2 CASSQRRTSGYQETQYF TGTGCCAGCAGCCAAAGAAGGACTAGCGGGTACCAAGAGACCCAGTACTTC
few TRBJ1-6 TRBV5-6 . CASSSPGRGNSPLHF TGTGCCAGCAGCTCCCCGGGTCGCGGGAATTCACCCCTCCACTTT
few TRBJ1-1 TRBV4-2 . CASSQGYETEAFF TGTGCCAGCAGCCAAGGGTATGAAACTGAAGCTTTCTTT
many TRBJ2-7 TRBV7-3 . CASSALGALTEEQYF TGTGCCAGCAGCGCCCTCGGAGCCCTTACGGAAGAGCAGTACTTC
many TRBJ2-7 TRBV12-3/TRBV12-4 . CASSSNRDPPYEQYF TGTGCCAGCAGCTCCAACCGGGATCCACCCTACGAGCAGTACTTC
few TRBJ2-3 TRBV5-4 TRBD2 CASSPRSGADTQYF TGTGCCAGCAGCCCACGAAGCGGGGCAGATACGCAGTATTTT
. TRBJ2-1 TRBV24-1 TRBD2 CATSDPGLAGGYNEQFF TGTGCCACCAGTGACCCCGGACTAGCGGGGGGGTACAATGAGCAGTTCTTC
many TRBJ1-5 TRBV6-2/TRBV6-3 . CASKGYGGQPQHF TGTGCCAGCAAGGGCTATGGAGGGCAGCCCCAGCATTTT
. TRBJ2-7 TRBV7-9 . CASSREGVGEQYF TGTGCCAGCAGCCGAGAGGGGGTTGGCGAGCAGTACTTC
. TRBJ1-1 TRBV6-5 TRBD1 CASRSSPYTGANTEAFF TGTGCCAGCAGATCCTCTCCATATACAGGGGCGAACACTGAAGCTTTCTTT
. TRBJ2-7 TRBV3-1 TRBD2 CASSPYSGITSYEQYF TGTGCCAGCAGCCCCTACAGCGGGATTACGTCCTACGAGCAGTACTTC
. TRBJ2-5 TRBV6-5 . CASSSTVEETQYF TGTGCCAGCAGTAGCACAGTTGAAGAGACCCAGTACTTC
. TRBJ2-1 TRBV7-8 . CASSLGLGVFF TGTGCCAGCAGCCTTGGACTGGGCGTTTTTTTC
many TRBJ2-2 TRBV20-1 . CSAREGTGELFF TGCAGTGCGAGAGAAGGCACCGGGGAGCTGTTTTTT
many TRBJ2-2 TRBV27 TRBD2 CASSLMFAGGAELFF TGTGCCAGCAGTTTAATGTTTGCGGGGGGGGCTGAGCTGTTTTTT
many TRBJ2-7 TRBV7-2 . CASSRTPPWEQYF TGTGCCAGCAGCCGGACACCTCCCTGGGAGCAGTACTTC
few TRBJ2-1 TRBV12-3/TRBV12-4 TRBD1 CASSPGQGIGNEQFF TGTGCCAGCAGTCCGGGACAGGGGATCGGGAATGAGCAGTTCTTC
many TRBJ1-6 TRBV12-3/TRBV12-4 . CASSLQDTALHF TGTGCCAGCAGTTTACAGGATACGGCCCTCCACTTT
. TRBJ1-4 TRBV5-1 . CASSLGSGNEKLFF TGCGCCAGCAGCTTGGGCAGCGGGAATGAAAAACTGTTTTTT
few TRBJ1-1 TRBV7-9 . CASSRVGSTEAFF TGTGCCAGCAGCCGGGTGGGGTCCACTGAAGCTTTCTTT
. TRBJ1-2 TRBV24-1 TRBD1 CATSRGTAMGGYTF TGTGCCACCAGTCGAGGGACAGCGATGGGAGGCTACACCTTC
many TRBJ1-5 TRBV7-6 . CASSPVGEGQPQHF TGTGCCAGCAGCCCGGTGGGGGAGGGTCAGCCCCAGCATTTT
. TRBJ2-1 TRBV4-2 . CASSQDQGSEQFF TGTGCCAGCAGCCAAGATCAGGGGAGTGAGCAGTTCTTC
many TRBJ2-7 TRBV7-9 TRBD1 CASSLNRGSSYEQYF TGTGCCAGCAGCTTAAACAGGGGGAGTTCCTACGAGCAGTACTTC
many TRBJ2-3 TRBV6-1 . CASRSRGVSDTQYF TGTGCCAGCAGATCGAGGGGGGTGTCAGATACGCAGTATTTT
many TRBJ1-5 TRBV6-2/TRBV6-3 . CASSDLRTSGTRPQHF TGTGCCAGCAGTGACCTTAGGACGTCAGGAACCCGGCCCCAGCATTTT
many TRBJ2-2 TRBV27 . CASSLSGNTGELFF TGTGCCAGCAGTTTATCGGGGAACACCGGGGAGCTGTTTTTT
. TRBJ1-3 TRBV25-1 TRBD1 CASSDPTGTGNTIYF TGTGCCAGCAGTGACCCGACAGGGACTGGAAACACCATATATTTT
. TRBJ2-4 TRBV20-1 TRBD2 CSARGGLAVAKNIQYF TGCAGTGCTAGAGGGGGACTAGCGGTAGCCAAAAACATTCAGTACTTC